This T cell receptor beta chain was captured in a study of cytomegalovirus exposure and HLA in healthy donors. Study conclusions and caveats: Most CMV-associated TCR beta chains were later found to appear HLA-restricted.

Germline V gives CDR1 MNHEY, CDR2 SMNVEV (reference sequence). There are 14 residues in the CDR3. V shed 4 bases and J 2 bases; nucleotides not matched to a gene: 4. Regarding this clone: Its cognate antigen is unknown.

Though nominally healthy at sampling, donors likely had unrecorded immune exposures. The PCR made use of 60 Vbeta and 13 Jbeta primers. Profiled with immunoSEQ multiplex PCR; TCRdb holds only in-frame clones, not every one. Seen here are roughly 150,000 clones, around 80% observed once, and the top ten hold under 3%. Sequenced input: PBMCs. The clonotype originates from a male donor in good health and CMV-seronegative. The genes are TRBV27 and TRBJ2-7, with TRBD1 identical over 8 bases. CDR3 DNA sequence: TGTGCCAGCAGTTCCGGACAGGGAACCTACGAGCAGTACTTC. Protein sequence: CASSSGQGTYEQYF.